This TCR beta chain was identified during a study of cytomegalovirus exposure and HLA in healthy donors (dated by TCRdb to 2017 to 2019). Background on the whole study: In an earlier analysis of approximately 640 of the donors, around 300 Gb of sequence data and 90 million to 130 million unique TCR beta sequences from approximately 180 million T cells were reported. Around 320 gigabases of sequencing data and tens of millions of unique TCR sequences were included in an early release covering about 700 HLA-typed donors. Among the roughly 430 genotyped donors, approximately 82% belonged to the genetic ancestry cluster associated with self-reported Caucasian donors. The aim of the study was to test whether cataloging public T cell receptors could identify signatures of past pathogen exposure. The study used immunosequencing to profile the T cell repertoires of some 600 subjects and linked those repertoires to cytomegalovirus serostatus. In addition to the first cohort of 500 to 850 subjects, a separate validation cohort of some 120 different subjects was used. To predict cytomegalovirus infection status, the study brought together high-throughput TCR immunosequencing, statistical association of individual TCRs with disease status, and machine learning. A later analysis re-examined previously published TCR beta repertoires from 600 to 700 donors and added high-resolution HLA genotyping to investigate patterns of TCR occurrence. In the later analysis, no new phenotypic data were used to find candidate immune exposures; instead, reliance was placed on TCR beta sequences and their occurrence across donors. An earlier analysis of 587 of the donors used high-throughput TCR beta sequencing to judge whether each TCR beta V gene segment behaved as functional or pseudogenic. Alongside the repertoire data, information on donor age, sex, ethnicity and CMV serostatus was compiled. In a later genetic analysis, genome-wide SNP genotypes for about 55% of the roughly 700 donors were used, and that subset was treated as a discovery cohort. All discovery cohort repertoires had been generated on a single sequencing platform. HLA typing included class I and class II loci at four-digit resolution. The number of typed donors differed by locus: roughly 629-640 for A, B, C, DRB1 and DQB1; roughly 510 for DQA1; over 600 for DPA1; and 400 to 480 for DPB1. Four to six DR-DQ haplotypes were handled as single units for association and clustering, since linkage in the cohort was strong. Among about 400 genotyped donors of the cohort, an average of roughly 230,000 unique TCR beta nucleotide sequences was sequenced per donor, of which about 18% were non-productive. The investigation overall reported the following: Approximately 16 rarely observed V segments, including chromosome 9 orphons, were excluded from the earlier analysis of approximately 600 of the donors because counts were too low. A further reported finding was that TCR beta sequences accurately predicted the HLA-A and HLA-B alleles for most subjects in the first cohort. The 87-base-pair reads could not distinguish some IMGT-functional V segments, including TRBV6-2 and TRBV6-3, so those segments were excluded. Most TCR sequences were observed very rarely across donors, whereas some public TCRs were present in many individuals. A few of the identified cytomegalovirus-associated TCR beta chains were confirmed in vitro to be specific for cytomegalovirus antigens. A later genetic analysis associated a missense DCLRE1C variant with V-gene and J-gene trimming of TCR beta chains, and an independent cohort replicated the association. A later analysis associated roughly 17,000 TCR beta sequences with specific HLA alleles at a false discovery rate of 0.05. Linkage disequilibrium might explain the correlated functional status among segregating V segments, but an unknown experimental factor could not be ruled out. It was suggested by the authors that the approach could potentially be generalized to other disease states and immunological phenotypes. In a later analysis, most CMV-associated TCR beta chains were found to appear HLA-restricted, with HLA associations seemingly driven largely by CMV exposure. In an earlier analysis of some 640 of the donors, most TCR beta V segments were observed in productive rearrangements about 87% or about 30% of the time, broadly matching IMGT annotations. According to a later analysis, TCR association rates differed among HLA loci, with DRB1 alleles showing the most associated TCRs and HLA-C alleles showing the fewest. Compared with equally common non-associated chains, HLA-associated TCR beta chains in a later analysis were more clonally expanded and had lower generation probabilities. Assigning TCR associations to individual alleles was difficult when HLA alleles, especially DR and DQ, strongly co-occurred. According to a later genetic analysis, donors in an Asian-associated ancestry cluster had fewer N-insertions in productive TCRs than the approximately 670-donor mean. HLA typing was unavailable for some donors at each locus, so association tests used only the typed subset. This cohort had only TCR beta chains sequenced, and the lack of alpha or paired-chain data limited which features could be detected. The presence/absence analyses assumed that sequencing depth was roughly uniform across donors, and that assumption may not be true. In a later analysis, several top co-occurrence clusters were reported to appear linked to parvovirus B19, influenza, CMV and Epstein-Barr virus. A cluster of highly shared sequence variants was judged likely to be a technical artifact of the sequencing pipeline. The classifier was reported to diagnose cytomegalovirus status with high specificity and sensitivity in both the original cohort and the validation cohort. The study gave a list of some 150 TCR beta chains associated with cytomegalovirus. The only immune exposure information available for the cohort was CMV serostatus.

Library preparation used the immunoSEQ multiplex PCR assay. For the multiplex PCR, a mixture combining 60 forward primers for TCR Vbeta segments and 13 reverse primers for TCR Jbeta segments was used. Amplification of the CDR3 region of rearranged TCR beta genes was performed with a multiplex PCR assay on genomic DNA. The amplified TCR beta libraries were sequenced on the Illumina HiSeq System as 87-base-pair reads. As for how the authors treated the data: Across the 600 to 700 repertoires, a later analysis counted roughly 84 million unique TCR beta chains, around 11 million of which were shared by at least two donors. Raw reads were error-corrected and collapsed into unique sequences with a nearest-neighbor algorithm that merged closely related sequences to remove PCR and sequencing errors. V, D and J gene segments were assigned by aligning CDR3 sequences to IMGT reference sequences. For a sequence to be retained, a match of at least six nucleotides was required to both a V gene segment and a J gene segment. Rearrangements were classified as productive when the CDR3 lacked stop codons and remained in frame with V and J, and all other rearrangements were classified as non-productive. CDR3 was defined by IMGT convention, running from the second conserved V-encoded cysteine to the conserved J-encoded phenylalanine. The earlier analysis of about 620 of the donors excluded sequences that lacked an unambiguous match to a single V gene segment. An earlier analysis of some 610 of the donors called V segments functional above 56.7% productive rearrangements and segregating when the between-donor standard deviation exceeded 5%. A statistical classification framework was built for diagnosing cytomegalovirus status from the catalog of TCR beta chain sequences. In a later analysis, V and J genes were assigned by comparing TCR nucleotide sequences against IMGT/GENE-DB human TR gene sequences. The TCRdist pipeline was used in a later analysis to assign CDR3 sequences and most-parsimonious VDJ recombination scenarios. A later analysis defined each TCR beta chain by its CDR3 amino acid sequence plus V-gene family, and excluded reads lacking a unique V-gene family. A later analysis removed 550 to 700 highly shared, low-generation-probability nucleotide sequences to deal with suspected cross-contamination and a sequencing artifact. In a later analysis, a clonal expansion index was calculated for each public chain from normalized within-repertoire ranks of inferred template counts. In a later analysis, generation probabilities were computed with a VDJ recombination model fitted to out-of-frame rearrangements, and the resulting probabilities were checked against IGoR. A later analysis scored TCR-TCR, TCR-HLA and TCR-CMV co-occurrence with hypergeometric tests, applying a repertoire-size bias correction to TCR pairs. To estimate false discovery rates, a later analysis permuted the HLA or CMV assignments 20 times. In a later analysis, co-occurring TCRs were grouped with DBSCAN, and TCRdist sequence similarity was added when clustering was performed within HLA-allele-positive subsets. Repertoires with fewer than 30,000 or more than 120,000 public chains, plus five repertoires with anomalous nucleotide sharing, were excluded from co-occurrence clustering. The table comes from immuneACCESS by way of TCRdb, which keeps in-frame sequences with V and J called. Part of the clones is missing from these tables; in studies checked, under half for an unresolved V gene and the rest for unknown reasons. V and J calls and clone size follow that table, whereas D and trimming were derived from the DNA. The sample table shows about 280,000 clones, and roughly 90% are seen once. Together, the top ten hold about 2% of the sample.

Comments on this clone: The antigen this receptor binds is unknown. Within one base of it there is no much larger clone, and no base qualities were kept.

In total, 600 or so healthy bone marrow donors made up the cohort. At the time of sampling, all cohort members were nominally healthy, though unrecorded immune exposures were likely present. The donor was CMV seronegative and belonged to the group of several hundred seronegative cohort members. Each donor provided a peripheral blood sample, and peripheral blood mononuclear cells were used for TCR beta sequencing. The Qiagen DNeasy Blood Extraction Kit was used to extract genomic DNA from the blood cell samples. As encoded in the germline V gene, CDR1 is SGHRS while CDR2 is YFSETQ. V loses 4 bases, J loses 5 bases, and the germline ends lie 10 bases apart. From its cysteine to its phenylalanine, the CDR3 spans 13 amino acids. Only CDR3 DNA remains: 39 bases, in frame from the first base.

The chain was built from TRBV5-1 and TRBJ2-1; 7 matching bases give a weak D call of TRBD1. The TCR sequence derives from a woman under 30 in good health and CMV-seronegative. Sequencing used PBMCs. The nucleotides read TGCGCCAGCAGCCGGGGGACAGACAATGAGCAGTTCTTC. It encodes CASSRGTDNEQFF.